This entry is about one T cell receptor beta chain. Study processing details: Quantification of nucleated cells was approximated via reference gene primer amplification. TCRdb keeps only in-frame clones here, not all; method: immunoSEQ multiplex PCR. D and trimming come from the DNA, and the V and J calls and clone size come from that table. This table holds about 290,000 clones, 70% to 90% found once. The record originates from a study of blood T cell repertoires in COVID-19. Across the whole study: Samples representing acute and convalescent COVID-19 were sourced from the United States, Italy and Spain.

Germline-derived CDR1 and CDR2 are SGHTA and FQGNSA. The CDR3 extends over 13 amino acids. V lost 3 bases and J 6 bases, leaving 9 bases between the germline ends. The chain carries TRBV7-2 and TRBJ1-3; TRBD1 might be the D (6 bases). Sample: peripheral blood. The TCR originated in a woman in her twenties or thirties with active or convalescent COVID-19. The CDR3 protein is CASSFRQENTIYF. CDR3 DNA sequence: TGTGCCAGCAGCTTCCGACAGGAAAACACCATATATTTT.